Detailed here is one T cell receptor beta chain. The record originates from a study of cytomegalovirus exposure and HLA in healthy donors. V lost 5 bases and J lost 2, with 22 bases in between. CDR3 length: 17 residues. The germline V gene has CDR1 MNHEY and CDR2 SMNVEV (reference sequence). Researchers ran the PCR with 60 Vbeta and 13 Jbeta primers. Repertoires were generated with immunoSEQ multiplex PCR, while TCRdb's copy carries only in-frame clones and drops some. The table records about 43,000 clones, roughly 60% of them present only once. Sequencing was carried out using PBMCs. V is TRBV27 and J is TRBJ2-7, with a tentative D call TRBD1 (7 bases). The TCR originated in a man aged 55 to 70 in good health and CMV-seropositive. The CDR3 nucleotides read TGTGCCAGCAGTCTCCGGACAGGAGGGGTTAGCACCTACGAGCAGTACTTC. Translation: CASSLRTGGVSTYEQYF.